The 21 T cell receptor beta chains below were found in one sample sequenced in a study of T cells after posttransplantation cyclophosphamide. Assay: immunoSEQ multiplex PCR; the TCRdb copy retains only in-frame clones and omits some. The table includes some 53,000 clones, 70% to 90% detected once. Sequencing was carried out using PBMCs. The receptors shown here come from a man under 40 with a blood cancer, CMV-positive, and with a related stem cell donor.

The chain carries TRBV19 and TRBJ2-6, with D possibly matching TRBD1 (5 bases). Germline V lookup: CDR1 LNHDA, CDR2 SQIVND (reference sequence). Trimming cost V 5 bases and J 4 bases, with 18 bases left between them. The CDR3 is 17 residues long. The CDR3 sequence is CASSLTGVGFGANVLTF. The CDR3 nucleotides read TGTGCCAGTAGTCTAACAGGAGTTGGATTCGGGGCCAACGTCCTGACTTTC.

The rearrangement joins TRBV29-1 to TRBJ2-1; D perhaps matches TRBD1 (5 bases). The V gene's germline CDR1 is SQVTM and CDR2 ANQGSEA. CDR3 size: 13 residues. The ends were cut back, 5 bases at V and 5 bases at J, with 13 bases in the middle. The CDR3 DNA sequence: TGCAGCGTTAGGGGCGGAATCCACAATGAGCAGTTCTTC. Protein sequence: CSVRGGIHNEQFF.

This clone showed up just once. The rearrangement joins TRBV21-1 to TRBJ2-7; the DNA was not compared with TRBD2, the D call given in the table. TRBV21-1 constitutes a pseudogene. CDR3 length equals 14 residues. The chain's CDR3 is CASGFGEGRYEQYF. The CDR3 DNA follows: TGTGCCAGCGGCTTCGGGGAGGGCCGATACGAGCAGTACTTC.

This chain connects TRBV9 to TRBJ2-1; 11 nucleotides match TRBD2. This CDR3 is 15 amino acids long. Germline values: CDR1 SGDLS, CDR2 YYNGEE. The V segment lost 4 bases and the J segment 7 bases; nucleotides outside the gene matches: 7. Written as DNA, the CDR3 is TGTGCCAGCAGCTTAGCGGGAGGGCCGGGGAATGAGCAGTTCTTC. It translates to CASSLAGGPGNEQFF.

The chain is built from TRBV28 and TRBJ2-7; a possible D gene is TRBD2 (5 bases). Trimming removed 10 bases at V and 4 bases at J, with 17 bases between. The CDR3 length is 13 residues. CDR1 is MDHEN, CDR2 SYDVKM, per germline. The CDR3 spells CATASGSGYEQYF. DNA of the CDR3: TGTGCCACTGCTTCCGGGTCGGGGTACGAGCAGTACTTC.

This chain joins TRBV30 and TRBJ2-7, with D perhaps TRBD2 (5 bases). Between the trimmed V and J ends, which lost 3 bases and 2 bases, there was a span of 8 bases. The CDR3 extends over 12 amino acids. Germline CDR1 GTSNPN, CDR2 SVGIG (reference sequence). CDR3 coding DNA: TGTGCCTGGAGAGCCGGGACCTACGAGCAGTACTTC. Its translation is CAWRAGTYEQYF.

This sequence joins TRBV2 and TRBJ2-1; 8 bases are shared with TRBD1. The CDR3 covers 15 residues. CDR1 and CDR2 from the germline V gene are SNHLY and FYNNEI. Trimming removed 2 bases from V and 8 bases from J; junction bases left unmatched: 8. This CDR3 reads CASSEPGTGDYEQFF. Here the CDR3 DNA reads TGTGCCAGCAGTGAACCCGGGACAGGTGATTATGAGCAGTTCTTC. The full variable domain, its missing parts supplied by reference TRBV2 and TRBJ2-1, is EPEVTQTPSHQVTQMGQEVILRCVPISNHLYFYWYRQILGQKVEFLVSFYNNEISEKSEIFDDQFSVERPDGSNFTLKIRSTKLEDSAMYFCASSEPGTGDYEQFFGPGTRLTVL.

V usage is TRBV28 and J usage is TRBJ2-1; D perhaps matches TRBD1 (5 bases). This CDR3 has 15 amino acids. The germline CDR1 and CDR2 sequences are MDHEN and SYDVKM. V was cut by 6 bases and J by 6 bases, with 18 bases left in between. The CDR3 sequence is CASSSRALRGNEQFF. In DNA form, the CDR3 reads TGTGCCAGCAGCTCCCGGGCCTTAAGGGGCAATGAGCAGTTCTTC.

This chain links TRBV7-6 with TRBJ1-4; D is possibly TRBD1 (5 bases). The CDR3 loop spans 16 amino acids. V dropped 6 bases and J dropped 7 bases, with 21 bases sitting between them. Germline CDR1 is SGHVS and CDR2 is FNYEAQ. The CDR3 nucleotides are TGTGCCAGCAGTTCGCGAGTTGGGGCAATAGGTGAAAAACTGTTTTTT. It encodes CASSSRVGAIGEKLFF.

CDR3 nucleotide sequence: TGTGCCAGCAGCTTAGGGGACAGGGGCTTCGGCTACACCTTC. This codes for CASSLGDRGFGYTF. This chain uses TRBV7-2 with TRBJ1-2; 10 bases are a match to TRBD1. Germline V lookup: CDR1 SGHTA, CDR2 FQGNSA. V dropped 1 base and J dropped 8; count of bases not matched to a gene: 4. The CDR3 sequence is 14 residues long.

The chain links TRBV7-3 to TRBJ2-1; 12 nucleotides agree with TRBD2. The CDR3 extends over 15 amino acids. The germline V gene has CDR1 SGHTA and CDR2 FQGTGA. The V gene end was trimmed by 4 bases and the J gene end by 4 bases; junction bases not matched to a gene: 2. The CDR3 nucleotides read TGTGCCAGCAGCTGGACTAGCGGGGATTACAATGAGCAGTTCTTC. As protein: CASSWTSGDYNEQFF. Together with reference TRBV7-3 and TRBJ2-1, the CDR3 gives the full variable domain: GAGVSQTPSNKVTEKGKYVELRCDPISGHTALYWYRQSLGQGPEFLIYFQGTGAADDSGLPNDRFFAVRPEGSVSTLKIQRTERGDSAVYLCASSWTSGDYNEQFFGPGTRLTVL.

The chain uses TRBV7-2 and TRBJ2-5; 11 bases fit TRBD2. The CDR3 runs to 15 residues. The junction had 7 bases not matched to a gene; V was cut back by 6 bases and J by 4 bases. Germline CDR1 is SGHTA and CDR2 is FQGNSA. CDR3 amino acids: CASRLSGRARETQYF. CDR3 nucleotide sequence: TGTGCCAGCAGACTTAGCGGGAGGGCCCGAGAGACCCAGTACTTC.

V gene TRBV11-3 combines with J gene TRBJ2-3; TRBD2 is a possible D gene (5 bases). Between the trimmed V and J ends, which lost 1 base and 1 base, there was a span of 6 bases. Looked up from germline, CDR1 is SGHNT and CDR2 is YENEEA. The CDR3 consists of 14 residues. In DNA form, the CDR3 reads TGTGCCAGCAGCTTAGTGCGGGGCACAGATACGCAGTATTTT. Its translation is CASSLVRGTDTQYF.

The chain is built from TRBV15 and TRBJ1-4; 7 bases are shared with TRBD1. The ends lost 3 bases at V and 8 bases at J; junction bases unmatched: 3. In germline, CDR1 is LNHNV, CDR2 YYDKDF (reference sequence). The CDR3 runs 13 residues. CDR3 coding DNA: TGTGCCACCAGCAGGGACAGGAGGGAAAAACTGTTTTTT. As protein: CATSRDRREKLFF.

The DNA for the CDR3 is TGTGCCAGCACCACAGGGGGCCCCTACAATGAGCAGTTCTTC. Protein: CASTTGGPYNEQFF. The chain recombines TRBV19 with TRBJ2-1; 9 bases are shared with TRBD1. After removal of 9 bases from V and 2 bases from J, the junction contained 5 bases not matched to a gene. CDR1 is LNHDA, CDR2 SQIVND, per germline (reference sequence). The CDR3 totals 14 residues.

This sequence joins TRBV10-3 and TRBJ2-1, with 7 bases lining up with TRBD1. This CDR3 has 15 residues. In germline, CDR1 is ENHRY, CDR2 SYGVKD. V lost 4 bases and J lost 4; bases outside the gene matches: 7. This chain's CDR3 is CAISAGGQVYNEQFF. The CDR3 coding sequence is TGTGCCATCAGTGCCGGCGGACAGGTATACAATGAGCAGTTCTTC.

This chain uses TRBV19 with TRBJ1-4; D not certain. CDR3 length: 14 amino acids. With 3 bases removed from V and 4 bases from J, the gap between germline ends came to 9 bases. The germline V gene encodes CDR1 LNHDA and CDR2 SQIVND (reference sequence). This chain's CDR3 is CASSIIGDNEKLFF. The CDR3 DNA reads TGTGCCAGTAGTATCATAGGAGATAATGAAAAACTGTTTTTT.

This rearrangement joins TRBV6-5 to TRBJ2-2, with 8 bases that match TRBD2. This CDR3 comprises 16 residues. The junction had 4 bases not matched to a gene; V was cut back by 1 base and J by 3 bases. Per the germline V gene, CDR1 is MNHEY and CDR2 is SVGAGI. CDR3 DNA: TGTGCCAGCAGTTACTTCACTAGCGGTTACACCGGGGAGCTGTTTTTT. This gives the protein CASSYFTSGYTGELFF.

The rearrangement joins TRBV6-6 to TRBJ2-7; the match to TRBD2 covers 12 bases. The CDR3 is 15 amino acids. Per the germline V gene, CDR1 is MNHNY and CDR2 is SVGAGI (reference sequence). V shed 3 bases, J shed 7 bases, and the junction held 7 bases outside the gene matches. The CDR3 reads CASSYDGTSGYEQYF. CDR3 coding DNA: TGTGCCAGCAGTTATGACGGGACTAGCGGGTATGAGCAGTACTTC.

This clone was detected only a few times. The genes are TRBV19 and TRBJ2-1; the D is unclear. The CDR3 length is 17 residues. Germline lookup yields CDR1 LNHDA and CDR2 SQIVND (reference sequence). The V end lost 3 bases, the J end lost 0 bases, and 15 bases lay between the germline ends. This CDR3 is CASSMDQRRISYNEQFF. CDR3 sequence (DNA): TGTGCCAGTAGTATGGATCAGAGGCGGATCTCCTACAATGAGCAGTTCTTC. The full variable domain, its missing parts supplied by reference TRBV19 and TRBJ2-1, is DGGITQSPKYLFRKEGQNVTLSCEQNLNHDAMYWYRQDPGQGLRLIYYSQIVNDFQKGDIAEGYSVSREKKESFPLTVTSAQKNPTAFYLCASSMDQRRISYNEQFFGPGTRLTVL.

This chain links TRBV27 with TRBJ2-1, with TRBD2 matching over 13 bases. Germline trimming cut 1 base from V and 9 bases from J; bases unmatched to any gene: 9. CDR3 size: 17 residues. From germline, CDR1 is MNHEY and CDR2 SMNVEV (reference sequence). The CDR3 here is CASSLYPTSGRASEQFF. The DNA of the CDR3 is TGTGCCAGCAGTTTATACCCCACTAGCGGGAGGGCCAGTGAGCAGTTCTTC.